The text below deals with one T cell receptor beta chain. This clonotype was recorded only once. It has no known antigen specificity. No qualities accompany the bases; no much larger clone lies one base away. A single read counts as weak evidence. These data are taken from a study of human T cells and chemical hapten exposure (dated by TCRdb to the early 2020s). For the study in its entirety: The libraries were sequenced as a pool, and the TCR yield per sample differed mostly because of small variations in library volumes within the pool. The study tracked peripheral blood TCR repertoire changes in vivo during primary and secondary sensitization to the hapten diphenylcyclopropenone (DPC) in alopecia patients. Both TCR alpha and TCR beta chains were sequenced from each blood RNA sample.

Library construction relied on RACE. Sequenced on a NextSeq 500. Library preparation attached unique molecular identifiers to individual cDNA molecules for quantitative, reproducible TCR counting. Turning to the authors' computational methods: Samples had a median of 95,638 TCRs, with a range from roughly 20,000 to 700,000. The Decombinator software suite was used to annotate V, J and CDR3 in the TCR reads. To make PS versus PT1 abundance plots, every sample was subsampled to the same number of TCRs (28,000). TCRs were defined as expanded if absent before sensitization and observed at least eight times at the 2-week time point. TCRdb reworked the public reads: Q25 trimming with fastp, MiXCR clone assembly, productive beta chains retained. Entries are consolidated by CDR3 protein sequence, retaining the most common genes and DNA. None of the V and J calls come from the authors' own analysis; TCRdb made them. This sample gives more than 70,000 distinct CDR3 sequences in total; about 10% of them show up just once. About 3% of the sample rests with the top ten.

In light of the paper, this sample's time point label describes: healthy volunteer bleed at 2 weeks. Total RNA was isolated from unfractionated whole blood collected in Tempus Blood RNA tubes. About 5 healthy volunteers served as TCR sequencing controls and were bled at day 0, 2 weeks and 6 weeks. From a lookup of the germline V gene, CDR1 and CDR2 are MDHEN and SYDVKM. V is pared back by 6 bases and J by 2 bases, with 9 bases lying between the germline termini. Its CDR3 holds 13 amino acids, cysteine through phenylalanine. Only the CDR3 DNA is retained, 39 bases long and in frame from the first base. Overall study outcomes, separate from this receptor: After repeated subsampling, changes were observed in the strength of the expansion versus patch-test correlation and in the threshold at which the correlation became significant. No change with DPC sensitization was found in the number of TCRs above 1 in 1000 frequency, and no evidence of global repertoire structure alterations was found.

The rearrangement combines TRBV28 with TRBJ2-3; the D region possibly corresponds to TRBD1 (6 bases align). The sequencing input was whole blood. The sequence came from a female donor in good health. Some clones in this sample may be carry-over from other donors' samples. The nucleotides read TGTGCCAGCAGGAGACAGGACACAGATACGCAGTATTTT. It translates to CASRRQDTDTQYF.